This TCR beta chain was obtained from a study of T cell repertoires in cytomegalovirus infection. Study overall: Used in the study were CMV epitopes, some recently identified and HLA-C-restricted, others well-studied and HLA-B-restricted.

CDR3 length equals 13 residues. The germline gives CDR1 WSHSY, CDR2 SAAADI. V shed 2 bases and J shed 9 bases, with 11 bases lying between them. TCRdb called the reads again in MiXCR, with one record for every CDR3 protein. The sample shows roughly 920,000 distinct CDR3 sequences, roughly 30% of them seen only once. This clonotype was detected only a few times. Its specificity is not known. Whole-study findings and limits: Within the response measured ex vivo, HLA-C-restricted CMV-specific TCR beta clonotypes were dominant. Frequencies of public TCR beta families were cumulated, and this identified carriers of CMV plus the relevant HLA.

This receptor was identified in a human donor in good health (CMV status not recorded). Some clones in this sample may be carry-over from other donors' samples. Here the sequenced sample was cultured CD8+ T cells from PBMCs, taken from culture after CMV antigen stimulation. The chain has TRBV10-2 and TRBJ1-5; D is unclear. This CDR3 reads CASSELGKTPQHF. The CDR3 DNA reads TGCGCCAGCAGTGAGCTAGGGAAAACGCCCCAGCATTTT.